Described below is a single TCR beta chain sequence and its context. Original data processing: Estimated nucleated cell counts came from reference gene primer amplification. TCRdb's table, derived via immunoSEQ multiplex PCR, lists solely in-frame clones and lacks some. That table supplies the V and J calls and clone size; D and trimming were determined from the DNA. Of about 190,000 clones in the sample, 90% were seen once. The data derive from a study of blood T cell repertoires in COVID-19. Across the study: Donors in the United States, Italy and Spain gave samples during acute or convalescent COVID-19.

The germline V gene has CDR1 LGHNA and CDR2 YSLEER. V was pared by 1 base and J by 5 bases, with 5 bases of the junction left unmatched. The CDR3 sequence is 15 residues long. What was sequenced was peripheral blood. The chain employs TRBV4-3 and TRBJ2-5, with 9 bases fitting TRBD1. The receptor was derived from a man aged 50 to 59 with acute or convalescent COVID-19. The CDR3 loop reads CASSQGGQGGETQYF. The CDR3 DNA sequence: TGCGCCAGCAGCCAAGGGGGACAGGGCGGGGAGACCCAGTACTTC.